One and the same sample provided the 32 T cell receptor beta chains below, sequenced in a study of blood T cell repertoires in COVID-19. Here immunoSEQ multiplex PCR was the method, and the copy in TCRdb shows in-frame clones only, minus some. The sample lists some 330,000 clones; around 89% were seen once. Sequenced input: peripheral blood. The receptors originated from a woman in her forties or fifties with active or convalescent COVID-19.

This clone was seen only once. The V call is TRBV4-2, the J call TRBJ2-7; D unclear. CDR1 LGHNA and CDR2 YNFKEQ come from the germline V gene. V gave up 0 bases and J gave up 3 bases, with 12 bases separating them. The CDR3 is made up of 15 amino acids. The CDR3 nucleotides are TGTGCCAGCAGCCAAGATCGCGCTTCGGTCTACGAGCAGTACTTC. The encoded protein is CASSQDRASVYEQYF.

This chain links TRBV19 with TRBJ2-5; 8 bases map to TRBD2. This CDR3 region has 14 residues. In germline, CDR1 is LNHDA, CDR2 SQIVND (reference sequence). Trimming cost V 3 bases and J 4 bases; bases outside gene matches: 4. The CDR3 sequence is CASSISTSVETQYF. The CDR3 DNA reads as TGTGCCAGTAGTATCTCGACTAGCGTAGAGACCCAGTACTTC.

V usage is TRBV7-2 and J usage is TRBJ2-2; no reliable D call. Between the trimmed V and J ends, which lost 1 base and 0 bases, there was a span of 9 bases. Germline values: CDR1 SGHTA, CDR2 FQGNSA. The length of the CDR3 is 16 residues. The CDR3 region is CASSLVGGANTGELFF. Here the CDR3 DNA reads TGTGCCAGCAGCTTAGTTGGCGGAGCGAACACCGGGGAGCTGTTTTTT.

The chain combines TRBV11-2 with TRBJ2-3, with TRBD2 matching over 10 bases. This CDR3 spans 12 amino acids. In germline, CDR1 is SGHAT, CDR2 FQNNGV. V shed 7 bases and J 7 bases; nucleotides not matched to a gene: 2. CDR3 sequence (DNA): TGTGCCAGCACACTAGCGGGATATACGCAGTATTTT. Protein product: CASTLAGYTQYF.

The chain combines TRBV5-1 with TRBJ1-6; D is unclear. Trimming took off 6 bases at V and 8 bases at J, with 12 bases between the two ends. The CDR3 length is 13 residues. CDR1 is SGHRS, CDR2 YFSETQ, per germline. CDR3 nucleotide sequence: TGCGCCAGCAAGAGATCAAGAGATTCACCCCTCCACTTT. It specifies CASKRSRDSPLHF.

V is TRBV10-3 and J is TRBJ2-3, with TRBD2 matching 7 bases. Germline trimming cut 0 bases from V and 1 base from J; bases unmatched to any gene: 10. The CDR3 has 18 amino acids. The germline gives CDR1 ENHRY, CDR2 SYGVKD. CDR3 DNA sequence: TGTGCCATCAGTGAGTCGGCACGCGTGCTAGCGGGCACAGATACGCAGTATTTT. Amino acid sequence: CAISESARVLAGTDTQYF.

This sequence joins TRBV7-2 and TRBJ2-1; TRBD2 matches 8 bases. The V gene end was trimmed by 5 bases and the J gene end by 4 bases; junction bases not matched to a gene: 7. This CDR3 has 15 residues. Germline CDR1 SGHTA, CDR2 FQGNSA. The CDR3 region is CASSRTSGGYNEQFF. Here the CDR3 DNA reads TGTGCCAGCAGCCGGACCAGCGGGGGTTACAATGAGCAGTTCTTC.

The chain uses TRBV6-2 or TRBV6-3 and TRBJ2-7; possible D gene TRBD1, 5 bases. The germline gives CDR1 MNHEY, CDR2 SVGEGT. The V gene lost 6 bases and the J gene lost 1 base, with 13 bases spanning the gap. This CDR3 contains 14 residues. The CDR3 reads CASSPIPGSYEQYF. CDR3 coding DNA: TGTGCCAGCAGCCCAATCCCAGGGTCCTACGAGCAGTACTTC.

This clone was seen a single time. The chain links TRBV7-2 to TRBJ1-5; 9 bases map to TRBD1. This CDR3 has 13 amino acids. Germline CDR1 and CDR2: SGHTA and FQGNSA. J lost 6 bases, V lost 5 bases, and 2 bases had no gene match. CDR3 in DNA: TGTGCCAGCAGCCGGACAGGGGTTCAGCCCCAGCATTTT. Translated: CASSRTGVQPQHF.

The V call is TRBV12-3 or TRBV12-4, the J call TRBJ1-2; TRBD1 might be the D (5 bases). Trimming cost V 1 base and J 8 bases, with 11 bases left between them. The CDR3 has 13 residues. CDR3 sequence (DNA): TGTGCCAGCAGTTTAGGCAGGGTCTTAGGCTACACCTTC. Its protein product is CASSLGRVLGYTF.

This sequence joins TRBV6-5 and TRBJ1-1; 7 nucleotides align to TRBD1. With V trimmed by 5 bases and J by 4 bases, 4 bases remained unmatched. Per the germline V gene, CDR1 is MNHEY and CDR2 is SVGAGI. The CDR3 runs 13 residues. The CDR3 here is CASSTGVGTEAFF. In nucleotides, the CDR3 is TGTGCCAGCAGTACAGGGGTAGGCACTGAAGCTTTCTTT.

This chain links TRBV5-4 with TRBJ1-2; 7 bases fit TRBD1. The J segment lost 3 bases and the V segment lost 4 bases, leaving 6 bases of the junction unmatched. This CDR3 region has 14 residues. The germline gives CDR1 SGHNT, CDR2 YYREEE (reference sequence). The CDR3 nucleotides read TGTGCCAGCAGCCGACGGGACAGACACTATGGCTACACCTTC. Translation: CASSRRDRHYGYTF.

The rearrangement links TRBV6-2 or TRBV6-3 to TRBJ1-4; 12 positions agree with TRBD1. Looked up from germline, CDR1 is MNHEY and CDR2 is SVGEGT. The CDR3 totals 15 residues. V shed 6 bases, J shed 10 bases, and the junction held 9 bases outside the gene matches. As DNA, the CDR3 is TGTGCCAGCAGCCGCGTCCCGGGACAGGGGGCAAAACTGTTTTTT. Its protein is CASSRVPGQGAKLFF.

The J gene is TRBJ2-7, the V gene TRBV12-3 or TRBV12-4; 7 nucleotides match TRBD1. J was trimmed by 4 bases and V by 3 bases; bases with no gene match: 3. The CDR3 covers 13 residues. The CDR3 sequence is CASSLLQGYEQYF. The CDR3 nucleotides are TGTGCCAGCAGTTTGTTACAGGGGTACGAGCAGTACTTC.

The chain employs TRBV27 and TRBJ2-7; a possible D gene is TRBD2 (6 bases). Trimming left V 6 bases short and J 5 bases short, with 17 bases between. Looked up from germline, CDR1 is MNHEY and CDR2 is SMNVEV (reference sequence). The CDR3 is made up of 14 amino acids. The CDR3 region has the DNA TGTGCCAGCAGCACCGGGACTGGGCTCCACGAGCAGTACTTC. Translation: CASSTGTGLHEQYF.

This chain links TRBV4-1 with TRBJ2-1; 8 bases line up with TRBD1. The CDR3 covers 15 residues. The V segment lost 2 bases and the J segment 8 bases; nucleotides outside the gene matches: 8. Germline-derived CDR1 and CDR2 are MGHRA and YSYEKL. The CDR3 nucleotides read TGCGCCAGCAGCCAAACACAGGGGGAAGTGTATGAGCAGTTCTTC. Amino acids: CASSQTQGEVYEQFF.

This chain links TRBV6-4 with TRBJ2-3; TRBD1 agrees at 7 bases. The CDR3 is 15 residues long. The junction had 4 bases not matched to a gene; V was cut back by 0 bases and J by 4 bases. The V gene's germline CDR1 is MRHNA and CDR2 SNTAGT. CDR3 nucleotides: TGTGCCAGCAGTGACTCGACAGGGTCGGCAGATACGCAGTATTTT. Its translation is CASSDSTGSADTQYF.

The CDR3 is CASSQTRTANTGELFF. CDR3 nucleotide sequence: TGTGCCAGCAGCCAGACTCGGACAGCGAACACCGGGGAGCTGTTTTTT. V usage is TRBV3-1 (or the pseudogene TRBV3-2) and J usage is TRBJ2-2, with a possible D match to TRBD1 (6 bases). This CDR3 comprises 16 residues. Germline assignment: CDR1 LGHDT and CDR2 YNNKEL (reference sequence). Trimming left V 3 bases short and J 0 bases short, with 11 bases between.

The V call is TRBV30, the J call TRBJ1-5; maybe TRBD1 (6 bases). The CDR3 contains 14 residues. Trimming took off 1 base at V and 6 bases at J, with 13 bases between the two ends. Per germline, CDR1 GTSNPN and CDR2 SVGIG (reference sequence). DNA for the CDR3: TGTGCCTGGAGTGCAACAGGGCTGGGTCAGCCCCAGCATTTT. This gives the protein CAWSATGLGQPQHF.

The gene calls are TRBV5-1 and TRBJ1-1; D may be TRBD1 (5 bases). Trimming left V 0 bases short and J 1 base short, with 13 bases between. Germline V gene lookup returns CDR1 SGHRS and CDR2 YFSETQ. This CDR3 is built from 16 residues. CDR3 sequence reads: CASSLVQGGPNTEAFF. The CDR3 DNA sequence: TGCGCCAGCAGCTTGGTTCAGGGAGGACCGAACACTGAAGCTTTCTTT.

The chain carries TRBV5-1 and TRBJ2-1; D is unresolved. The germline V gene encodes CDR1 SGHRS and CDR2 YFSETQ. Trimming stripped 2 bases from V and 6 bases from J, with 15 bases between. The CDR3 is 15 amino acids. This chain's CDR3 is CASSFTALKANEQFF. The DNA of the CDR3 is TGCGCCAGCAGCTTCACAGCCCTAAAAGCCAATGAGCAGTTCTTC.

The J gene is TRBJ1-1, the V gene TRBV7-6; the D gene is possibly TRBD1 (5 bases). Trimming removed 5 bases from V and 1 base from J, with 17 bases in between. The germline V gene has CDR1 SGHVS and CDR2 FNYEAQ. This CDR3 has 16 residues. The DNA of the CDR3 is TGTGCCAGCAGCCCGAAGGTATACAGGAAGAACACTGAAGCTTTCTTT. It translates to CASSPKVYRKNTEAFF. Variable domain in full (rest from reference TRBV7-6 and TRBJ1-1): GAGVSQSPRYKVTKRGQDVALRCDPISGHVSLYWYRQALGQGPEFLTYFNYEAQQDKSGLPNDRFSAERPEGSISTLTIQRTEQRDSAMYRCASSPKVYRKNTEAFFGQGTRLTVV.

The CDR3 bases are TGCAGCGCCATGGACAGGGGGTACAATGAGCAGTTCTTC. Translation: CSAMDRGYNEQFF. The chain recombines TRBV29-1 with TRBJ2-1, with 10 bases identical to TRBD1. V was pared by 7 bases and J by 4 bases, with 4 bases of the junction left unmatched. The CDR3 covers 13 residues. The germline V gene has CDR1 SQVTM and CDR2 ANQGSEA.

The chain employs TRBV28 and TRBJ1-2; no clear D. Trimming took off 5 bases at V and 4 bases at J, with 11 bases between the two ends. CDR3 length: 13 residues. CDR1 and CDR2 from the germline V gene are MDHEN and SYDVKM. The CDR3 nucleotides are TGTGCCAGCAGTAGTCGGGGAGGCTATGGCTACACCTTC. Amino acid sequence: CASSSRGGYGYTF.

This sequence joins TRBV5-1 and TRBJ1-6; 7 positions match TRBD1. V lost 0 bases, J lost 5 bases, and 5 bases stayed unmatched. Looked up from germline, CDR1 is SGHRS and CDR2 is YFSETQ. The CDR3 consists of 16 residues. The CDR3 sequence: CASSLGQGVHNSPLHF. The CDR3 nucleotides read TGCGCCAGCAGCTTGGGGCAGGGGGTCCATAATTCACCCCTCCACTTT.

In nucleotides, the CDR3 is TGTGCCAGCAGGCCAGGGGCAACCTACGAGCAGTACTTC. Protein: CASRPGATYEQYF. The genes are TRBV2 and TRBJ2-7; D is possibly TRBD1 (6 bases). The ends were cut back, 6 bases at V and 2 bases at J, with 11 bases in the middle. The CDR3 contains 13 residues. Germline V gene lookup returns CDR1 SNHLY and CDR2 FYNNEI.

The V gene is TRBV2, the J gene TRBJ2-5; 8 bases line up with TRBD1. After removal of 1 base from V and 1 base from J, the junction contained 5 bases not matched to a gene. The length of the CDR3 is 16 residues. CDR1 and CDR2 from the germline V gene are SNHLY and FYNNEI. The CDR3 protein is CASSEVQGAAQETQYF. In DNA form, the CDR3 reads TGTGCCAGCAGTGAAGTGCAGGGGGCGGCCCAAGAGACCCAGTACTTC.

This chain links TRBV28 with TRBJ1-5; D uncertain. This CDR3 is 15 amino acids long. Germline-derived CDR1 and CDR2 are MDHEN and SYDVKM. V was trimmed by 6 bases and J by 2 bases, leaving 14 bases between them. The CDR3 spells CASRELASGNQPQHF. CDR3 bases: TGTGCCAGCAGAGAACTAGCTTCAGGCAATCAGCCCCAGCATTTT. Based on the CDR3 plus reference TRBV28 and TRBJ1-5, the full variable domain is DVKVTQSSRYLVKRTGEKVFLECVQDMDHENMFWYRQDPGLGLRLIYFSYDVKMKEKGDIPEGYSVSREKKERFSLILESASTNQTSMYLCASRELASGNQPQHFGDGTRLSIL.

Of note for this clone: Other DNA sequences within the sample encode an identical CDR3. The rearrangement uses TRBV28 and TRBJ1-5, with TRBD1 identical over 8 bases. The CDR3 has 15 amino acids. V gave up 2 bases and J gave up 7 bases; unmatched junction bases: 7. Germline V gene sequence: CDR1 MDHEN, CDR2 SYDVKM. CDR3 amino acids: CASSLGQGYRQPQHF. In nucleotides, the CDR3 is TGTGCCAGCAGTTTAGGACAGGGATATCGGCAGCCCCAGCATTTT.

This chain uses TRBV4-3 with TRBJ2-5, with D possibly TRBD2 on 6 matching bases. This CDR3 is 16 amino acids long. Germline loops: CDR1 LGHNA, CDR2 YSLEER. Trimming took off 0 bases at V and 4 bases at J, with 15 bases between the two ends. CDR3 nucleotides: TGCGCCAGCAGCCAAGATTTGTTGGGGGGACTAGAGACCCAGTACTTC. Protein product: CASSQDLLGGLETQYF.

This clone was observed a few times. The chain combines TRBV7-3 with TRBJ2-3; 14 bases fit TRBD2. The V gene end was trimmed by 2 bases and the J gene end by 5 bases; junction bases not matched to a gene: 6. The germline gives CDR1 SGHTA, CDR2 FQGTGA. This CDR3 is built from 17 residues. The CDR3 protein is CASSLGGLAGAGDTQYF. The CDR3 DNA follows: TGTGCCAGCAGCTTAGGGGGACTAGCGGGAGCAGGAGATACGCAGTATTTT.

This chain joins TRBV6-2 or TRBV6-3 and TRBJ1-1, with 7 bases aligning to TRBD1. V gave up 0 bases and J gave up 4 bases; unmatched junction bases: 8. The CDR3 sequence is 16 residues long. The germline V gene encodes CDR1 MNHEY and CDR2 SVGEGT. The CDR3 nucleotides are TGTGCCAGCAGTTACTCGCAAGACAGGGTAGCCACTGAAGCTTTCTTT. Translating it yields CASSYSQDRVATEAFF.